This entry describes one TCR beta chain. Its specificity is unknown. This record belongs to a study of cytomegalovirus exposure and HLA in healthy donors. Regarding the study as a whole: Analyses of presence/absence relied on an assumption of roughly uniform sequencing depth across donors. In an earlier analysis, most TCR beta V segments were productive about 87% or about 30% of the time. Associated with HLA alleles at 0.05 false discovery rate in a later analysis were 16,951 TCR beta sequences.

The CDR3 is made up of 15 amino acids. The V and J ends lost 3 bases and 9 bases respectively, with 19 bases between them. CDR1 and CDR2 (germline): SEHNR, FQNEAQ (reference sequence). PCR was performed using 60 Vbeta and 13 Jbeta primers. Data came from immunoSEQ multiplex PCR; TCRdb stores just in-frame clones and leaves some out. The table has about 120,000 clones, approximately 79% seen once. This TCR was recovered from a man younger than 40 in good health and CMV-seropositive. The rearrangement links TRBV7-9 to TRBJ2-3; D is ambiguous. Sequenced: PBMCs. This CDR3 is CASSLYTEDIETQYF. In DNA, the CDR3 is TGTGCCAGCAGCTTGTATACGGAAGACATCGAGACGCAGTATTTT.